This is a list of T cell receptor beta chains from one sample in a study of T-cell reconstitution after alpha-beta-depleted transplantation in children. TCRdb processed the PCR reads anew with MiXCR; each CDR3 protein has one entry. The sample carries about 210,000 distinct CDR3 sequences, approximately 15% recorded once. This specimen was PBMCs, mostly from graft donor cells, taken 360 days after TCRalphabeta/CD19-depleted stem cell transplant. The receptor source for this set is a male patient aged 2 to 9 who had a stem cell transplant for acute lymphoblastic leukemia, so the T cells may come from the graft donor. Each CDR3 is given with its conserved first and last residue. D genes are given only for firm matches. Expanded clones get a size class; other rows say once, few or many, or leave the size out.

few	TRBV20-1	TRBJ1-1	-	CSAREANRVLEAFF	TGCAGTGCTAGAGAGGCCAACAGGGTACTTGAAGCTTTCTTT
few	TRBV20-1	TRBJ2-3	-	CSARAAESTDTQYF	TGCAGTGCTAGAGCGGCAGAGAGCACAGATACGCAGTATTTT
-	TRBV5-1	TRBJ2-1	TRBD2	CASSLWRAGGGNEQFF	TGCGCCAGCAGCTTGTGGCGAGCGGGGGGTGGGAATGAGCAGTTCTTC
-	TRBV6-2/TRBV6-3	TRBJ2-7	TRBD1	CASSYSMRGQAYEQYF	TGTGCCAGCAGTTACTCGATGAGGGGACAGGCCTACGAGCAGTACTTC
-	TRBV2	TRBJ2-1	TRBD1	CASSGPQGLNNEQFF	TGTGCCAGCAGTGGACCACAGGGGTTAAACAATGAGCAGTTCTTC
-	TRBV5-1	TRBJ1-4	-	CASSRTGTENEKLFF	TGCGCCAGCAGCAGGACCGGGACGGAGAATGAAAAACTGTTTTTT
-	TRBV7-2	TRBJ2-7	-	CASSPDSPYEQYF	TGTGCCAGCAGCCCGGACAGCCCCTACGAGCAGTACTTC
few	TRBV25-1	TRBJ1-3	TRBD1	CASSPSGQGYGNTIYF	TGTGCCAGCAGTCCCTCGGGACAGGGGTATGGAAACACCATATATTTT
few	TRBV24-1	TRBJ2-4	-	CATVGRARAKNIQYF	TGTGCCACCGTCGGCCGGGCGAGGGCCAAAAACATTCAGTACTTC
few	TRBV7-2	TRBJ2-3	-	CASSDRGWTDTQYF	TGTGCCAGCAGCGACAGAGGGTGGACAGATACGCAGTATTTT
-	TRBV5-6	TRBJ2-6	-	CASSLNGLPGANVLTF	TGTGCCAGCAGCTTGAACGGACTACCTGGGGCCAACGTCCTGACTTTC
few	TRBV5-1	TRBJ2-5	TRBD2	CASSLDLAGTRETQYF	TGCGCCAGCAGCTTGGATTTAGCGGGTACGAGAGAGACCCAGTACTTC
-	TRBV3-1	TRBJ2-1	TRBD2	CASSHGSGVNEQFF	TGTGCCAGCAGCCACGGTAGCGGGGTTAATGAGCAGTTCTTC
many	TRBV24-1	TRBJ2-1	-	CATIIRGPPYNEQFF	TGTGCCACCATTATTCGGGGGCCCCCCTACAATGAGCAGTTCTTC
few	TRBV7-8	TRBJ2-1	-	CASSFPQPGRTFGGQFF	TGTGCCAGCAGCTTTCCGCAACCGGGACGGACTTTCGGTGGGCAGTTCTTC
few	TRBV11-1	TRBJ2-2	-	CASSYPGAWGLSTGELFF	TGTGCCAGCAGCTATCCTGGGGCCTGGGGACTTTCTACCGGGGAGCTGTTTTTT
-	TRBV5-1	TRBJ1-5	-	CASSFGDTGQPQHF	TGCGCCAGCAGCTTTGGGGACACAGGTCAGCCCCAGCATTTT
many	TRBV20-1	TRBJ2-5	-	CSAHGSGETQYF	TGCAGTGCTCACGGGAGCGGCGAGACCCAGTACTTC
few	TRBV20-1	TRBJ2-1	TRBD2	CSARDGTSGLNEQFF	TGCAGTGCTAGAGATGGGACTAGCGGTCTCAATGAGCAGTTCTTC
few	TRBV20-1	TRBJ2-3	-	CSARDEDKSTTDTQYF	TGCAGTGCTAGAGACGAGGATAAAAGTACCACAGATACGCAGTATTTT
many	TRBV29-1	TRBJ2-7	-	CSVESAYEQYF	TGCAGCGTTGAAAGCGCCTACGAGCAGTACTTC
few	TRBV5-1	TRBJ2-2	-	CASSPGRSANTGELFF	TGCGCCAGCAGCCCCGGACGGTCTGCAAACACCGGGGAGCTGTTTTTT
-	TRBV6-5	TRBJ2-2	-	CASSYLGGPSTGELFF	TGTGCCAGCAGTTACCTGGGGGGGCCGAGCACCGGGGAGCTGTTTTTT
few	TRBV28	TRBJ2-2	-	CASSLLGTSNTGELFF	TGTGCCAGCAGTTTACTCGGGACATCGAACACCGGGGAGCTGTTTTTT
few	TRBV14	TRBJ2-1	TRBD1	CASSRRQGFGLNEQFF	TGTGCCAGCAGCAGAAGACAGGGCTTCGGGCTAAATGAGCAGTTCTTC
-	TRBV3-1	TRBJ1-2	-	CASSPLGDGYTF	TGTGCCAGCAGCCCCTTGGGGGATGGCTACACCTTC
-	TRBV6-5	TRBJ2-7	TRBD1	CASSSPPGTVSYEQYF	TGTGCCAGCAGTTCCCCACCCGGGACAGTGTCCTACGAGCAGTACTTC
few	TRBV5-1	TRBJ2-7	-	CASSPAGVYEQYF	TGCGCCAGCAGCCCCGCAGGGGTCTACGAGCAGTACTTC
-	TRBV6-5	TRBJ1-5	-	CASSSDGAGRPQHF	TGTGCCAGCAGTTCGGACGGGGCGGGAAGGCCCCAGCATTTT
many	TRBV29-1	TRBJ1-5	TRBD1	CSVGGQGGQPQHF	TGCAGCGTTGGCGGACAGGGAGGTCAGCCCCAGCATTTT
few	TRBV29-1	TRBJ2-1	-	CSVVPRKRSPNEQFF	TGCAGCGTTGTCCCTCGCAAGAGGAGCCCCAATGAGCAGTTCTTC
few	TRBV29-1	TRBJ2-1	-	CSVEEGGVRYNEQFF	TGCAGCGTTGAGGAGGGGGGGGTCCGGTACAATGAGCAGTTCTTC
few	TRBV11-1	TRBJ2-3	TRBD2	CASSLVAGGRDVTDTQYF	TGTGCCAGCAGCTTGGTAGCGGGGGGCCGAGATGTCACAGATACGCAGTATTTT
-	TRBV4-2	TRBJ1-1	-	CASSPGQPLDTEAFF	TGTGCCAGCAGCCCTGGACAGCCCCTGGACACTGAAGCTTTCTTT
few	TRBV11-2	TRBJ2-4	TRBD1	CASRQGGNIQYF	TGTGCCAGCCGACAGGGGGGAAACATTCAGTACTTC
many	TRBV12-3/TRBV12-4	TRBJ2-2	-	CASSFGRGNTGELFF	TGTGCCAGCAGTTTCGGGCGGGGGAACACCGGGGAGCTGTTTTTT
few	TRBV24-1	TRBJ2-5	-	CATSDDRGSLETQYF	TGTGCCACCAGTGATGATAGAGGCTCTCTAGAGACCCAGTACTTC
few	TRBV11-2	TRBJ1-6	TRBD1	CASSSPRGQVSYNSPLHF	TGTGCCAGCAGCTCACCTCGGGGACAGGTCTCCTATAATTCACCCCTCCACTTT
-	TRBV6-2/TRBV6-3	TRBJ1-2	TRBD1	CASSPRGRRGLLVLRNYGYTF	TGTGCCAGCAGCCCCAGGGGGCGACGGGGCCTTCTTGTACTCAGGAACTATGGCTACACCTTC
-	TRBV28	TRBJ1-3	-	CASSAPGTGNTIYF	TGTGCCAGCAGCGCCCCCGGGACTGGAAACACCATATATTTT
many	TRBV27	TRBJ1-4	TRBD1	CASSSSRDRVTNEKLFF	TGTGCCAGCAGTTCGTCCCGGGACAGGGTAACTAATGAAAAACTGTTTTTT
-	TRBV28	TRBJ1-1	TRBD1	CASSLPGGRAFF	TGTGCCAGCAGTTTACCAGGGGGCAGGGCTTTCTTT